The clone carrying this T cell receptor beta chain showed up just once. Its antigen is not known. The data originate from a study of regulatory and conventional T cells in RAG deficiency. Findings of the study overall: Shorter CDR3s in all patient subsets; >75% Treg-Tconv overlap in Omenn.

J was trimmed by 9 bases and V by 6 bases; bases with no gene match: 13. The CDR3 is 16 amino acids. In germline, CDR1 is ENHRY, CDR2 SYGVKD. The table came from immunoSEQ multiplex PCR; TCRdb's copy has only in-frame clones and leaves some out. The repertoire consists of some 21,000 clones, with 85% to 95% occurring once and the leading ten covering under 0.95%. The sorted conventional CD4+ T cells were CD25-low and CD127-high, with genomic DNA sequenced. The data were also submitted as part of a second study, on regulatory T cells. From that paper: The primer mix had 52 TRBV and 13 TRBJ primers.

The sequencing input was CD4+ T cells sorted from blood. The sequence derives from a human donor in good health. The chain links TRBV10-3 to TRBJ1-6, with 8 bases identical to TRBD1. As DNA, the CDR3 is TGTGCCATCAGACCTCAGGGGGCCGGGGGGAGTTCACCCCTCCACTTT. It codes for CAIRPQGAGGSSPLHF.